The TCR beta chain described here comes from a study of shared clonotypes between healthy human individuals. V lost 3 bases, J lost 1 base, and 17 bases lay in between. Germline V CDR1 and CDR2: SGDLS, YYNGEE. CDR3 length equals 16 residues. As regards this clone: Its antigen is not identified.

Findings and limits, study-wide: Memory subsets had estimated richness that was generally smaller than that of naive subsets.

Some clones are missing from TCRdb's copy, which holds only in-frame ones; the method was immunoSEQ multiplex PCR. The data hold more than 900,000 clones, with around 78% observed a single time. This TCR was recovered from a man aged 18-30 years in good health. Some clones in this sample may be carry-over from other donors' samples. The chain carries TRBV9 and TRBJ2-7, with D tentatively TRBD1 or TRBD2 (5 bases each). Sample: memory CD4+ T cells from PBMCs. Subset reported: CD45RA-negative fraction. The CDR3 loop is CASSGNPRGRSYEQYF. CDR3 bases: TGTGCCAGCAGCGGTAACCCCCGGGGCAGATCCTACGAGCAGTACTTC.